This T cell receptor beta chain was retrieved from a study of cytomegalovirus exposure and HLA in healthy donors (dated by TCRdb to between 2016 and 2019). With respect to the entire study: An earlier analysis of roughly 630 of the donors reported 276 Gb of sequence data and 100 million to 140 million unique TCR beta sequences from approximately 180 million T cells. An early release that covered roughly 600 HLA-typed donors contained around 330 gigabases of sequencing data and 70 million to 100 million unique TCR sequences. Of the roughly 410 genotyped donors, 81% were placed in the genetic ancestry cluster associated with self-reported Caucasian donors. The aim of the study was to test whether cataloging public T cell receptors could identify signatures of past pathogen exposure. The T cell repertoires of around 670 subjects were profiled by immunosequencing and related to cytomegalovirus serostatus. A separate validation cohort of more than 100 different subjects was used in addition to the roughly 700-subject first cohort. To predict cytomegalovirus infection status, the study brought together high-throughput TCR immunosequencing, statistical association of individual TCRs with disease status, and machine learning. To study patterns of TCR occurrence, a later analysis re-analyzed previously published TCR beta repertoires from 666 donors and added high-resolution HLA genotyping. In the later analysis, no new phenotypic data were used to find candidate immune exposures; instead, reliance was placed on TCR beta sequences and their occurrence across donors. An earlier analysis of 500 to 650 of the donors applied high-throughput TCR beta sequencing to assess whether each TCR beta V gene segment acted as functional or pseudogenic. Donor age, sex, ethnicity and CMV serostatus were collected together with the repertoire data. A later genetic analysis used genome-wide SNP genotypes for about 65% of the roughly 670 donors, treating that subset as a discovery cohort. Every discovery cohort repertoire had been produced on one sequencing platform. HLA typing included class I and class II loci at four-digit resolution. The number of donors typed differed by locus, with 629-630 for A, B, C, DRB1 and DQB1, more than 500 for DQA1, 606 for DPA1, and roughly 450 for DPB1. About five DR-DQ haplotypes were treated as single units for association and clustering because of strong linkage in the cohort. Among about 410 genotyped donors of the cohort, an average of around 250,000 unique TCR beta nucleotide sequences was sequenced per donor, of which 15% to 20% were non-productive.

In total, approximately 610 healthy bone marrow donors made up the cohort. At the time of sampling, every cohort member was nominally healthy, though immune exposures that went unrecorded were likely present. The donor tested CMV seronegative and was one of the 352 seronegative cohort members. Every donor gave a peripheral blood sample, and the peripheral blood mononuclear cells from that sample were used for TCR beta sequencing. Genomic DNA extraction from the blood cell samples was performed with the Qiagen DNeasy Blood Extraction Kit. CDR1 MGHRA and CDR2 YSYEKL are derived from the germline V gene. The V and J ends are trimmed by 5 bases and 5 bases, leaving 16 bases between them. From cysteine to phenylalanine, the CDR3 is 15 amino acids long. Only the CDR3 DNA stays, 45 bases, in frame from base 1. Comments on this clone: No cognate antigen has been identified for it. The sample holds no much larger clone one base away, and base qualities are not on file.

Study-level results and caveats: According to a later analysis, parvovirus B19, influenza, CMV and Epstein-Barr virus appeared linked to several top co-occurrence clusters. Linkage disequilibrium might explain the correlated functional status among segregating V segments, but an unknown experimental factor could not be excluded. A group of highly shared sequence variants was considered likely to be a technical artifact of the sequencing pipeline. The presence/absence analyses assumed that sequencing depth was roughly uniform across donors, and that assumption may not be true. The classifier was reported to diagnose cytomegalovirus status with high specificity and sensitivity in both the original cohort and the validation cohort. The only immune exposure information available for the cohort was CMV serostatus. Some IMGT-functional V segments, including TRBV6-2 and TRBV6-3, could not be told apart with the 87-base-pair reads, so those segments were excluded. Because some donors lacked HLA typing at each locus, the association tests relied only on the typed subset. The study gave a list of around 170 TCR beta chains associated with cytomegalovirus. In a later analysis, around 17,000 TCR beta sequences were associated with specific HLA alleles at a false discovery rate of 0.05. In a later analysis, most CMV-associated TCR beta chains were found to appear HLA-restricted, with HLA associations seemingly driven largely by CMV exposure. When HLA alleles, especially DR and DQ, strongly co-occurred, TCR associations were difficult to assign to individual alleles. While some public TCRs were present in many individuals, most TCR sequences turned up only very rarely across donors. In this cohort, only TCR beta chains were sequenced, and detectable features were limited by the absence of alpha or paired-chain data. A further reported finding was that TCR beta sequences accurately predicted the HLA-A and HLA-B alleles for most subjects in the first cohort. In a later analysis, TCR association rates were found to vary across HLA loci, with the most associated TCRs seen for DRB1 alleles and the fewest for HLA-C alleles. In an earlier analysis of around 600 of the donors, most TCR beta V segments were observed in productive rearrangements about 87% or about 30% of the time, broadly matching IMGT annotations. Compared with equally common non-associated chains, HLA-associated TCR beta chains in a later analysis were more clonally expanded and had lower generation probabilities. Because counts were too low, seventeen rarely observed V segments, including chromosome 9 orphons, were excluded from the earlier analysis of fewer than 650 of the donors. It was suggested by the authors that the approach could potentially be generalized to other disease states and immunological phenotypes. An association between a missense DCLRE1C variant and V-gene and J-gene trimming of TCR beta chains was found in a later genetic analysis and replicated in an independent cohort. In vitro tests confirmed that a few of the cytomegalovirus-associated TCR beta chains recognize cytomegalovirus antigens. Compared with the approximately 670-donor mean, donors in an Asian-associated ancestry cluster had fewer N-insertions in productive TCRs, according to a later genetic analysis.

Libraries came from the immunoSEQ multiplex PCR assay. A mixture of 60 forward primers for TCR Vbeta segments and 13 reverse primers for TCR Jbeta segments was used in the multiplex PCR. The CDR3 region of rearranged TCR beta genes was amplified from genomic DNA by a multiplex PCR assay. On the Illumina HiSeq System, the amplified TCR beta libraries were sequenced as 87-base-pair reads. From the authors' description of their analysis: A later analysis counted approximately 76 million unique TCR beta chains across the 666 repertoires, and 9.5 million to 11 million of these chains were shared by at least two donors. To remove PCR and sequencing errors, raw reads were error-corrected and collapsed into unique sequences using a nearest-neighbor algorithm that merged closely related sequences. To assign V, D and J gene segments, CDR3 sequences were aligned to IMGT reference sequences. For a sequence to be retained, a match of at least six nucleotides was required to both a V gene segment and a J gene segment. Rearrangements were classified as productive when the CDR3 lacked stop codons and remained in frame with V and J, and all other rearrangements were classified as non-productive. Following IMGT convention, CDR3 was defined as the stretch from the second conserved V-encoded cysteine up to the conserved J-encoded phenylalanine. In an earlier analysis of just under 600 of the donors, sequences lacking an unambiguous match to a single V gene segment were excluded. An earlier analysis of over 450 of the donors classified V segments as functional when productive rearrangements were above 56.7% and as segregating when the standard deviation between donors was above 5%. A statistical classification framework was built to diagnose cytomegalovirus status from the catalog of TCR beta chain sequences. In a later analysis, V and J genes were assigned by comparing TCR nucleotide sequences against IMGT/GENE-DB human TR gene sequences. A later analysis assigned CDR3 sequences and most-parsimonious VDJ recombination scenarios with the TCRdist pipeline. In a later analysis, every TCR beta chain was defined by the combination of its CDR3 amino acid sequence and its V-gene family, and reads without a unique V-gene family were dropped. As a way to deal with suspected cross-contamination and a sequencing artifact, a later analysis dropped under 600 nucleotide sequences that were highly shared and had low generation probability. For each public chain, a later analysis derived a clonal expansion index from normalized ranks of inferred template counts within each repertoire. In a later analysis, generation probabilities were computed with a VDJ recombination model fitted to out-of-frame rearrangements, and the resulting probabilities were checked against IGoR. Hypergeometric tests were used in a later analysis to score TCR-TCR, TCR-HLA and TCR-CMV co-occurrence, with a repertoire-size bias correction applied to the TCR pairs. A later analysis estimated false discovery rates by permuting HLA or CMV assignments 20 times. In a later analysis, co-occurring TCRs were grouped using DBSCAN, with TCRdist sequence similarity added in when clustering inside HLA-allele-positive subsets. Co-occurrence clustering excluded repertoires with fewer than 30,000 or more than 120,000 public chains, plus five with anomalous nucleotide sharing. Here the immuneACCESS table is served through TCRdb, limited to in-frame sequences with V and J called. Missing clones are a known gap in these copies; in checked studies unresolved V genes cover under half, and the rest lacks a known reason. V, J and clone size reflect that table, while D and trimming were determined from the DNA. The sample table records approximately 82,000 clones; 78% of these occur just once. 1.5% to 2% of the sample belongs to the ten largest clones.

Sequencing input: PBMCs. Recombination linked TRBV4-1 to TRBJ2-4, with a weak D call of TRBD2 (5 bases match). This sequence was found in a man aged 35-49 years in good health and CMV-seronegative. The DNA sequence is TGCGCCAGCAGCAAACCGGGGTCCGGGGAAAACATTCAGTACTTC. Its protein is CASSKPGSGENIQYF.